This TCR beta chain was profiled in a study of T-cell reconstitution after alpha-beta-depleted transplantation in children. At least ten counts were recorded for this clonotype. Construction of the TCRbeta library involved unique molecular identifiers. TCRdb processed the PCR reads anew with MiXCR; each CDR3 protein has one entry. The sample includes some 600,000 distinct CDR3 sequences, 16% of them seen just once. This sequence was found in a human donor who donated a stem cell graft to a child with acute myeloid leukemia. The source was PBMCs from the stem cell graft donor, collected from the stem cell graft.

The CDR3 sequence is CASSREDGSYEQYF. DNA of the CDR3: TGTGCCAGCAGTCGGGAGGACGGATCCTACGAGCAGTACTTC. The genes are TRBV6-1 and TRBJ2-7; TRBD2 matches at 7 bases. CDR3 size: 14 residues. The ends lost 5 bases at V and 1 base at J; junction bases unmatched: 5. The germline V gene encodes CDR1 MNHNS and CDR2 SASEGT.